The text below deals with one T cell receptor (beta chain). Study processing details: For nucleated cells, counts were estimated from reference gene primer amplification. The protocol was immunoSEQ multiplex PCR, while the TCRdb copy is restricted to in-frame clones and leaves out a portion. V and J calls plus clone size are reproduced from that table; the DNA served to infer D and trimming. Of 150,000 to 200,000 clones listed, about four fifths were seen once; the top ten hold around 7%. The data originate from a study of blood T cell repertoires in COVID-19. In the study overall: Nucleic acid was either cDNA or gDNA, and it came from T cells, B-cell-depleted T cells, or PBMCs.

CDR1 and CDR2 (germline): MDHEN, SYDVKM. CDR3 length: 15 residues. V lost 7 bases to trimming and J lost 4 bases; unmatched junction nucleotides: 11. Sequencing was done on a sample of peripheral blood. V usage is TRBV28 and J usage is TRBJ2-7, with TRBD1 matching 9 bases. The clonotype originates from a man aged 70-80 years with active or convalescent COVID-19. The CDR3 loop is CASTPQGQGGYEQYF. CDR3 nucleotide sequence: TGTGCCAGCACCCCCCAGGGACAGGGAGGATACGAGCAGTACTTC.